These 6 T cell receptor beta chains originate from one sample sequenced in a study of Tregs in tolerant kidney transplant recipients. Here immunoSEQ multiplex PCR was the method, and the copy in TCRdb shows in-frame clones only, minus some. The table lists 240,000 or so clones, approximately 84% of them singletons, with under 0.65% in the top ten. The sequencing input was CD4+ T cells from blood. The source is a human donor in good health.

The chain recombines TRBV5-1 with TRBJ1-6; a possible D gene is TRBD1 (6 bases). The CDR3 sequence is 17 residues long. Germline loops: CDR1 SGHRS, CDR2 YFSETQ. Trimming left V 4 bases short and J 2 bases short, with 16 bases between. The CDR3 DNA follows: TGCGCCAGCAGCGATAGGGGGGCCAGGACCTATAATTCACCCCTCCACTTT. This codes for CASSDRGARTYNSPLHF. The full variable domain, with the rest looked up from reference TRBV5-1 and TRBJ1-6, is KAGVTQTPRYLIKTRGQQVTLSCSPISGHRSVSWYQQTPGQGLQFLFEYFSETQRNKGNFPGRFSGRQFSNSRSEMNVSTLELGDSALYLCASSDRGARTYNSPLHFGNGTRLTVT.

The chain uses TRBV19 and TRBJ1-4, with D uncertain. V dropped 7 bases and J dropped 0 bases, with 15 bases sitting between them. CDR1 is LNHDA and CDR2 is SQIVND in the germline V gene (reference sequence). The CDR3 is made up of 16 amino acids. As DNA, the CDR3 is TGTGCCAGTACCCATCTCTCGAGTGCAACTAATGAAAAACTGTTTTTT. Translation gives CASTHLSSATNEKLFF.

This clone occurred once. V gene TRBV11-1 combines with J gene TRBJ2-2; no clear D gene. V was pared by 8 bases and J by 3 bases, with 16 bases between. The CDR3 totals 15 residues. The germline V gene encodes CDR1 SGHAT and CDR2 FQDESV (reference sequence). In DNA form, the CDR3 reads TGTGCCAGCCGATCTAGAAGGAGAGACACCGGGGAGCTGTTTTTT. Its translation: CASRSRRRDTGELFF.

This clone appeared once. This sequence joins TRBV29-1 and TRBJ1-1, with 8 positions matching TRBD1. The CDR3 runs 13 residues. V shed 6 bases, J shed 7 bases, and the junction held 10 bases outside the gene matches. Germline CDR1 SQVTM, CDR2 ANQGSEA. CDR3 in amino acids: CSVGGRGLDEAFF. DNA of the CDR3: TGCAGCGTGGGGGGCAGGGGGCTGGATGAAGCTTTCTTT.

The chain is built from TRBV4-1 and TRBJ1-4; D call uncertain. The CDR3 sequence is 16 residues long. Germline-derived CDR1 and CDR2 are MGHRA and YSYEKL. V was clipped by 3 bases and J by 0 bases, with 11 bases between them. The DNA of the CDR3 is TGCGCCAGCAGCCATGCCCCGGCAGCAACTAATGAAAAACTGTTTTTT. Translated, it gives CASSHAPAATNEKLFF.

The genes are TRBV27 and TRBJ2-3; D is perhaps TRBD1 or TRBD2 (6 bases each). V shed 5 bases and J shed 6 bases, with 12 bases lying between them. This CDR3 comprises 13 residues. The germline V gene encodes CDR1 MNHEY and CDR2 SMNVEV (reference sequence). The DNA of the CDR3 is TGTGCCAGCAGTAAAGGGGGGAGGGATACGCAGTATTTT. Amino acids: CASSKGGRDTQYF.